This TCR beta chain is from a study of blood T cell repertoires in COVID-19. Study-wide context: Samples of COVID-19 (acute and convalescent) were obtained from the United States, Italy and Spain. Sample material is recorded as cDNA or gDNA derived from T cells, B-cell-depleted T cells, or PBMCs.

CDR3 length equals 14 residues. CDR1 is SNHLY and CDR2 is FYNNEI in the germline V gene. The trim removed 5 bases at V and 6 bases at J, leaving 2 bases unmatched. TCRdb's copy holds only in-frame clones and misses some; the assay was immunoSEQ multiplex PCR. The table lists some 100,000 clones, around nine tenths of them singletons. The sequencing sample was made of peripheral blood. This receptor was obtained from a middle-aged man with acute or convalescent COVID-19. This sequence joins TRBV2 and TRBJ2-1; 12 bases agree with TRBD2. CDR3 nucleotide sequence: TGTGCCAGCAGTAGACTAGCGGGAGTCAATGAGCAGTTCTTC. This translates into CASSRLAGVNEQFF.